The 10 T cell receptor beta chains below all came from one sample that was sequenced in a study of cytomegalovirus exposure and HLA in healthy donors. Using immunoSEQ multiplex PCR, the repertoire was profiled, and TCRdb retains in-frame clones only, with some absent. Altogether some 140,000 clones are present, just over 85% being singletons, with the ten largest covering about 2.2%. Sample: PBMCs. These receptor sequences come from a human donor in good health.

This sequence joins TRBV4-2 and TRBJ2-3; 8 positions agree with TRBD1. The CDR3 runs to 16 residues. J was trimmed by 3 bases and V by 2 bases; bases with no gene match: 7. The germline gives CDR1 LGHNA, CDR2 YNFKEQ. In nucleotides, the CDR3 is TGTGCCAGCAGCCAATGGGCAGGGGGCGCGACAGATACGCAGTATTTT. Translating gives CASSQWAGGATDTQYF.

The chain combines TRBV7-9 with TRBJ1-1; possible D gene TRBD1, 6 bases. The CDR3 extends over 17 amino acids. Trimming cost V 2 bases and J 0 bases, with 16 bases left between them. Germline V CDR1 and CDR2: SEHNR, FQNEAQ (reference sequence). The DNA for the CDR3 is TGTGCCAGCAGCTTAATGGGGACACTTACTATGAACACTGAAGCTTTCTTT. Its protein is CASSLMGTLTMNTEAFF.

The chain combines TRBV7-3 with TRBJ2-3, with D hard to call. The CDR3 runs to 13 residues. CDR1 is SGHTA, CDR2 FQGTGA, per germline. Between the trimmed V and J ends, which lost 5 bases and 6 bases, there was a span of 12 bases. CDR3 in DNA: TGTGCCAGCAGCCCGAACGCAGCGGATACGCAGTATTTT. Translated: CASSPNAADTQYF. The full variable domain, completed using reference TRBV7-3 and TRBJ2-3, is GAGVSQTPSNKVTEKGKYVELRCDPISGHTALYWYRQSLGQGPEFLIYFQGTGAADDSGLPNDRFFAVRPEGSVSTLKIQRTERGDSAVYLCASSPNAADTQYFGPGTRLTVL.

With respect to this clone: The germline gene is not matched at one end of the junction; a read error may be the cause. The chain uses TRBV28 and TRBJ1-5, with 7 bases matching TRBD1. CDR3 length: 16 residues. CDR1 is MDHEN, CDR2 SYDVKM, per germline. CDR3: CASRTGKQGPNRPQHF. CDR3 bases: TGTGCCAGCCGAACTGGAAAACAGGGGCCCAATCGGCCCCAGCATTTT.

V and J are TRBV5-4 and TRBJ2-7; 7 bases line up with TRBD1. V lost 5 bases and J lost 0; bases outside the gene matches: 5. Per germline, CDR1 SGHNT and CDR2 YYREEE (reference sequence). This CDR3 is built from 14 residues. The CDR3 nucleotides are TGTGCCAGCAGTTCCGGGACAGCCTCCTACGAGCAGTACTTC. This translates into CASSSGTASYEQYF.

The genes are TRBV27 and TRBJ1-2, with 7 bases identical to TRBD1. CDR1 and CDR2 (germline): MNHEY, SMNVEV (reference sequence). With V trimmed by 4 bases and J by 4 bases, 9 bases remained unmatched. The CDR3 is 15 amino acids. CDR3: CASSSRQGASYGYTF. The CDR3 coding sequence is TGTGCCAGCAGTTCCCGACAGGGTGCGAGCTATGGCTACACCTTC.

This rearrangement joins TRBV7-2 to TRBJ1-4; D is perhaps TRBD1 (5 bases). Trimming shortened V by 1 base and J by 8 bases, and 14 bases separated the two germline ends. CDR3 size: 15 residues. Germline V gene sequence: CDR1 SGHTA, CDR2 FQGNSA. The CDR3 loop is CASSLEGRVGEKLFF. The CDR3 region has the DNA TGTGCCAGCAGCTTAGAAGGCAGGGTGGGAGAAAAACTGTTTTTT.

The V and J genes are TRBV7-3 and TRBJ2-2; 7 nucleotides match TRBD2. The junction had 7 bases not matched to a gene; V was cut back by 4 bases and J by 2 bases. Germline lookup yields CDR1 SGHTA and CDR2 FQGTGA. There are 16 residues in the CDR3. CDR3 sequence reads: CASSSQGLQNTGELFF. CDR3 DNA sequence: TGTGCCAGCAGCTCCCAGGGACTACAAAACACCGGGGAGCTGTTTTTT.

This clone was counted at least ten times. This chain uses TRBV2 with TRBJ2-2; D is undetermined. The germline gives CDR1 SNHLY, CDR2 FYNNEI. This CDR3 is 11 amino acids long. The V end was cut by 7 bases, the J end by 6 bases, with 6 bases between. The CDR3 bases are TGTGCCAGCAAACTTGCCGGGGAGCTGTTTTTT. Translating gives CASKLAGELFF.

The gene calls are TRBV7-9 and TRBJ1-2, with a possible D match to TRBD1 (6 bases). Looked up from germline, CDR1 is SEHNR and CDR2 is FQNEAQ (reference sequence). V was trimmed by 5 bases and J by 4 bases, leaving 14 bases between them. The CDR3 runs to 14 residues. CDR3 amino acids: CASSRTDSLYGYTF. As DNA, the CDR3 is TGTGCCAGCAGCCGGACAGACTCCCTCTATGGCTACACCTTC.